This TCR beta chain is from a study of blood T cell repertoires in COVID-19. The method was immunoSEQ multiplex PCR; TCRdb's version includes in-frame clones alone and lacks a portion of them. The sample lists roughly 170,000 clones, 80% to 90% occurring once. Seattle patients were enrolled during active infection and followed longitudinally. Sequenced input: peripheral blood. The receptor comes from a woman aged 45-65 years with COVID-19, enrolled during active disease.

The CDR3 coding sequence is TGTGCCAGCAGCGGTGCGGGGGGCACAGATACGCAGTATTTT. Encoded protein: CASSGAGGTDTQYF. The rearrangement uses TRBV7-3 and TRBJ2-3; 7 nucleotides match TRBD2. Germline V gene sequence: CDR1 SGHTA, CDR2 FQGTGA. After removal of 5 bases from V and 1 base from J, the junction contained 3 bases not matched to a gene. CDR3 length: 14 residues.